This T cell receptor (beta chain) was captured in a study of read filtering for tumor transcriptome and immune sequencing. Study as a whole: Among patients, under 20 were male and 14 female, aged roughly 45 to 85 (mean approximately 71). Revised staging placed eight or nine patients in R-ISS I, about 17 in II, roughly 7 in III. DNase treatment preceded whole-transcriptome library preparation. Notes on the study in general: In IR-seq, single-read clonotypes were 75% to 90% of clonotypes but around 3.5% of reads.

With 2 bases removed from V and 0 bases from J, the gap between germline ends came to 5 bases. This CDR3 is built from 13 residues. Germline V gene sequence: CDR1 SGHRS, CDR2 YFSETQ. This library used about 360 ng RNA and molecular barcoded adaptors spanning alpha/delta and beta/gamma chains. TCRdb processed the reads anew with MiXCR; each CDR3 protein has one entry. This repertoire shows 90,000 or so distinct CDR3 sequences, 20% to 25% found once; its top ten account for 10% to 12%. This clonotype appeared many times. Its antigen is not identified. This receptor was taken from a donor at least 40 years old with multiple myeloma. Sample: a population of CD138-negative cells sorted from bone marrow. The chain employs TRBV5-1 and TRBJ2-5; no clear D gene. The CDR3 bases are TGCGCCAGCAGCTTCGAGTACCAAGAGACCCAGTACTTC. It is translated as CASSFEYQETQYF.